Given below is one T cell receptor (beta chain) in context. Its antigen remains unidentified. The source of the sample is a study of cytomegalovirus exposure and HLA in healthy donors. Study in general: Ancestry clustering placed about 80% of some 400 genotyped donors in the Caucasian-associated cluster.

Germline CDR1 is PRHDT and CDR2 is FYEKMQ (reference sequence). The CDR3 totals 12 residues. The germline V and J ends were trimmed by 5 bases and 0 bases, with 4 bases remaining between them. Researchers ran the PCR with 60 Vbeta and 13 Jbeta primers. In the study's own analysis: Unique TCR beta chains numbered around 80 million in a later analysis, with about 9.9 million shared. Sequenced by immunoSEQ multiplex PCR; TCRdb stores in-frame clones only, minus some. The V and J calls and the clone size are those of that table, but D and trimming were determined from the DNA. Here the sample spans fewer than 250,000 clones, 60% to 80% being singletons. Whole-study results and caveats: Common viral pathogens were later found to be apparently linked to several of the most significant clusters.

The chain is built from TRBV13 and TRBJ1-2; D call uncertain. This clonotype was obtained from a male donor in good health and CMV-seronegative. Specimen: PBMCs. CDR3 sequence reads: CASSVTNYGYTF. The CDR3 region has the DNA TGTGCCAGCAGCGTCACTAACTATGGCTACACCTTC.